The clone carrying this T cell receptor beta chain was seen a few times. What it binds is unknown. The junction had 4 bases not matched to a gene; V was cut back by 4 bases and J by 2 bases. The germline V gene encodes CDR1 MDHEN and CDR2 SYDVKM. This CDR3 has 16 residues. The data belong to a study of cytomegalovirus exposure and HLA in healthy donors. Findings and caveats of the study: Being productive about 90% or about 30% of the time was typical of most TCR beta V segments in an earlier analysis.

Use of 60 Vbeta and 13 Jbeta primers characterized the PCR. Libraries were prepared by immunoSEQ multiplex PCR; TCRdb keeps only in-frame clonotypes and omits some of them. The sample holds 90,000 to 140,000 clones; roughly 76% are singletons and the top ten take 6% to 8%. While unrecorded immune exposures were likely, the donors were nominally healthy when sampled. The receptor was isolated from a man aged 25 to 45 in good health and CMV-seropositive. The sequencing sample was made of PBMCs. The chain combines TRBV28 with TRBJ2-4; TRBD1 matches 11 bases. The CDR3 nucleotides are TGTGCCAGCAGTTCCAGGACAGGGGGCTCCAAAAACATTCAGTACTTC. Amino acid sequence: CASSSRTGGSKNIQYF.